A single sample is the source of the 14 T cell receptor beta chains below, sequenced in a study of blood T cell repertoires in COVID-19. Here immunoSEQ multiplex PCR was the method, and the copy in TCRdb shows in-frame clones only, minus some. This sample has about 220,000 clones, with 84% found just once. The specimen was PBMCs or T cells enriched from blood (not recorded which). These TCRs come from a woman aged 40 to 55 who had recovered from COVID-19.

The chain combines TRBV7-8 with TRBJ2-2, with 9 positions matching TRBD2. This CDR3 region has 16 residues. The J segment lost 2 bases and the V segment lost 2 bases, leaving 3 bases of the junction unmatched. Germline V CDR1 and CDR2: SGHVS, FQNEAQ. CDR3 in amino acids: CASSLFSGRNTGELFF. CDR3 DNA: TGTGCCAGCAGCTTATTTAGCGGGAGAAACACCGGGGAGCTGTTTTTT.

The rearrangement links TRBV5-1 to TRBJ2-1, with 7 bases fitting TRBD1. Germline lookup yields CDR1 SGHRS and CDR2 YFSETQ. Trimming took 1 base from V and 2 from J; bases not matched to a gene: 3. The CDR3 extends over 15 amino acids. The CDR3 here is CASSLWQGAYNEQFF. Here the CDR3 DNA reads TGCGCCAGCAGCTTGTGGCAGGGGGCCTACAATGAGCAGTTCTTC. Complete variable domain (other parts from reference TRBV5-1 and TRBJ2-1): KAGVTQTPRYLIKTRGQQVTLSCSPISGHRSVSWYQQTPGQGLQFLFEYFSETQRNKGNFPGRFSGRQFSNSRSEMNVSTLELGDSALYLCASSLWQGAYNEQFFGPGTRLTVL.

The chain uses TRBV5-1 and TRBJ1-1, with a weak D call TRBD1 (5 bases). Looked up from germline, CDR1 is SGHRS and CDR2 is YFSETQ. This CDR3 has 16 residues. V was trimmed by 0 bases and J by 2 bases, leaving 14 bases between them. The DNA for the CDR3 is TGCGCCAGCAGCTTGGCCGGACACTACATAAACACTGAAGCTTTCTTT. This translates into CASSLAGHYINTEAFF. The full variable domain, in which reference TRBV5-1 and TRBJ1-1 provide the parts outside the CDR3, is KAGVTQTPRYLIKTRGQQVTLSCSPISGHRSVSWYQQTPGQGLQFLFEYFSETQRNKGNFPGRFSGRQFSNSRSEMNVSTLELGDSALYLCASSLAGHYINTEAFFGQGTRLTVV.

This clone was counted only a few times. The rearrangement uses TRBV4-2 and TRBJ1-3; no definite D call. The CDR3 runs 16 residues. Germline V gene data show CDR1 as LGHNA and CDR2 as YNFKEQ. The V and J ends lost 1 base and 0 bases respectively, with 10 bases between them. CDR3 nucleotide sequence: TGTGCCAGCAGCCAAGTTGGGCAAGACTCTGGAAACACCATATATTTT. It specifies CASSQVGQDSGNTIYF.

The J gene is TRBJ2-1, the V gene TRBV7-6; 7 positions agree with TRBD2. V trimming: 0 bases; J trimming: 0 bases; junction bases outside the gene matches: 2. Germline V gene sequence: CDR1 SGHVS, CDR2 FNYEAQ. The CDR3 sequence is 16 residues long. CDR3 in amino acids: CASSLALADSYNEQFF. CDR3 sequence (DNA): TGTGCCAGCAGCTTAGCTCTAGCGGACTCCTACAATGAGCAGTTCTTC.

This clone was seen only once. The chain is built from TRBV9 and TRBJ2-5; no clear D. The V gene's germline CDR1 is SGDLS and CDR2 YYNGEE. This CDR3 is built from 15 residues. V was pared by 0 bases and J by 1 base, with 10 bases between. CDR3 in DNA: TGTGCCAGCAGCGTAGCTGTGGGCATCCAAGAGACCCAGTACTTC. This sequence encodes CASSVAVGIQETQYF.

J is TRBJ1-3 and V is TRBV13, with D uncertain. The CDR3 totals 14 residues. Germline V lookup: CDR1 PRHDT, CDR2 FYEKMQ (reference sequence). The germline V and J ends were trimmed by 6 bases and 9 bases, with 18 bases remaining between them. Written as DNA, the CDR3 is TGTGCCAGCAGTTCCGGGAGAGCCCAAGCCACCATATATTTT. It is translated as CASSSGRAQATIYF.

The chain joins TRBV28 to TRBJ1-6; TRBD1 matches at 7 bases. This CDR3 contains 16 residues. Germline CDR1 is MDHEN and CDR2 is SYDVKM. V gave up 5 bases and J gave up 7 bases; unmatched junction bases: 11. The chain's CDR3 is CASSVWTGTGNSPLHF. CDR3 DNA: TGTGCCAGCAGTGTCTGGACAGGTACTGGGAATTCACCCCTCCACTTT.

This clone was detected only a few times. The V and J genes are TRBV5-4 and TRBJ1-2; 9 bases agree with TRBD1. Germline V gene lookup returns CDR1 SGHNT and CDR2 YYREEE (reference sequence). The V gene end was trimmed by 4 bases and the J gene end by 1 base; junction bases not matched to a gene: 5. The CDR3 is 15 residues long. For the CDR3, the DNA is TGTGCCAGCAGCACCGGGACAGGGCTTAACTATGGCTACACCTTC. Translated: CASSTGTGLNYGYTF.

The rearrangement joins TRBV18 to TRBJ1-1; 7 bases line up with TRBD1. The CDR3 length is 17 residues. Germline loops: CDR1 KGHSH, CDR2 LQKENI. V gave up 3 bases and J gave up 4 bases; unmatched junction bases: 14. The CDR3 coding sequence is TGTGCCAGCTCACCGAGGACAGGACCGGTATGGGGCACTGAAGCTTTCTTT. This sequence encodes CASSPRTGPVWGTEAFF.

Of note for this clone: Other DNA sequences in this specimen translate into the identical CDR3. The chain recombines TRBV18 with TRBJ2-7, with 7 bases fitting TRBD1. The V gene's germline CDR1 is KGHSH and CDR2 LQKENI. This CDR3 has 13 residues. Germline trimming cut 1 base from V and 4 bases from J; bases unmatched to any gene: 1. This chain's CDR3 is CASSPRDSYEQYV. CDR3 coding DNA: TGTGCCAGCTCACCACGGGACAGTTACGAGCAGTACGTC.

In this sample, this clone turned up a few times. The genes are TRBV7-7 and TRBJ2-2; possibly TRBD1 for D (5 bases). CDR1 and CDR2 from the germline V gene are SSHAT and FNYEAQ (reference sequence). CDR3 length: 18 amino acids. Trimming stripped 4 bases from V and 5 bases from J, with 23 bases between. Written as DNA, the CDR3 is TGTGCCAGCAGCTGGCAGGGCGGAGTGAAAGCGTCAACCGGGGAGCTGTTTTTT. Translating it yields CASSWQGGVKASTGELFF.

This clone was counted between two and nine times. The genes are TRBV9 and TRBJ2-7; D is ambiguous. The CDR3 is made up of 12 amino acids. Deletions cut 6 bases from V and 2 bases from J, with 9 bases between. Germline CDR1 SGDLS, CDR2 YYNGEE. This chain's CDR3 is CASKRTAYEQYV. The CDR3 bases are TGTGCCAGCAAAAGAACGGCCTACGAGCAGTACGTC.

This sequence joins TRBV24-1 and TRBJ1-1, with D possibly being TRBD1 (6 bases). Germline V gives CDR1 KGHDR, CDR2 SFDVKD. Between the trimmed V and J ends, which lost 7 bases and 4 bases, there was a span of 12 bases. The CDR3 is made up of 13 amino acids. The CDR3 DNA reads TGTGCCACCAGAGCGCAGGGGCTCACTGAAGCTTTCTTT. Translation: CATRAQGLTEAFF.